This TCR beta chain was profiled in a study of cytomegalovirus exposure and HLA in healthy donors. Study-wide context: A preliminary data release comprised approximately 85 million unique TCRs obtained from HLA-typed donors.

The study ran its PCR with 60 Vbeta and 13 Jbeta primers. The method was immunoSEQ multiplex PCR; TCRdb's version includes in-frame clones alone and lacks a portion of them. The sample has under 90,000 clones, around 80% seen once. CDR1 and CDR2 from the germline V gene are LNHDA and SQIVND (reference sequence). CDR3 length: 18 residues. Unmatched junction bases numbered 18, after V lost 10 bases and J lost 2 bases. The chain combines TRBV19 with TRBJ2-5; 11 bases line up with TRBD2. The sequenced material came from PBMCs. The TCR originated in a man aged 50 or older in good health and CMV-seropositive. CDR3: CATPPGLAGGYKQETQYF. The CDR3 bases are TGTGCCACCCCCCCAGGGTTAGCGGGGGGGTACAAGCAAGAGACCCAGTACTTC.